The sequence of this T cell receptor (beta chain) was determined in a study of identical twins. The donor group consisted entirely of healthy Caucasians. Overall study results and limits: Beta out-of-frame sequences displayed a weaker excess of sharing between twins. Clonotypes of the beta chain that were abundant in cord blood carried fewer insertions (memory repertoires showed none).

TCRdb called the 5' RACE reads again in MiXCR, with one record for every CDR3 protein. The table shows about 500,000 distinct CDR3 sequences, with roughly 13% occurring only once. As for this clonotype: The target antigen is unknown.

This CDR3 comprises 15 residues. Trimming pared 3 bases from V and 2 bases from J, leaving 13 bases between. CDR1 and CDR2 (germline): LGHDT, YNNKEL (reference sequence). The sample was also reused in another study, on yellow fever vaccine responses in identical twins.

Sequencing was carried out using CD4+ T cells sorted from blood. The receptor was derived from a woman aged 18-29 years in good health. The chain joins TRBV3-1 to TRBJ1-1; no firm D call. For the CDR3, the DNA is TGTGCCAGCAGCCACCGCGGTCAGAGTAACACTGAAGCTTTCTTT. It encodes CASSHRGQSNTEAFF.